This record covers a single TCR beta chain. How the authors handled the data: Researchers report that nucleated cell counts were estimated from reference gene primer amplification. TCRdb's copy holds only in-frame clones and misses some; the assay was immunoSEQ multiplex PCR. V, J and clone size are taken as reported in that table, and D and trimming were inferred from the DNA itself. The table shows hundreds of thousands of clones, with 85% to 90% occurring only once. This specimen comes from a study of blood T cell repertoires in COVID-19. Study-level background: Acute and convalescent COVID-19 samples came from the United States, Italy and Spain. Nucleic acid was either cDNA or gDNA, and it came from T cells, B-cell-depleted T cells, or PBMCs.

Trimming took off 3 bases at V and 3 bases at J, with 19 bases between the two ends. Germline CDR1 and CDR2: SGHTS and YDEGEE. The CDR3 spans 16 residues. Material for sequencing was peripheral blood. The sequence was collected from a woman aged 40 to 49 who had recovered from COVID-19. The chain has TRBV5-8 and TRBJ2-7; no clear D gene. CDR3 amino acids: CASSSEVWVLHYEQYF. The CDR3 DNA reads as TGTGCCAGCAGCTCTGAGGTCTGGGTACTCCACTACGAGCAGTACTTC.